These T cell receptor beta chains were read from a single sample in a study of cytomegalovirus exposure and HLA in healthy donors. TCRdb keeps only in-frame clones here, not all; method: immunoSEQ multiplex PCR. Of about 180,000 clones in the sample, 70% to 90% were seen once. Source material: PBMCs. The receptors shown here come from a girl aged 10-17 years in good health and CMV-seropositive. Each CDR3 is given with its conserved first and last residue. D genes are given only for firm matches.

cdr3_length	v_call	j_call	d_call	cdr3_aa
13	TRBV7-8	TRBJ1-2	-	CASSPDRNYGYTF
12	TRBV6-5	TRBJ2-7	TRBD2	CASEGGPYEQYF
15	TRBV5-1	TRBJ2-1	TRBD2	CASSLDLAGVNEQFF
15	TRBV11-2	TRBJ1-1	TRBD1	CASSLQGGKDTEAFF
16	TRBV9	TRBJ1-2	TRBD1	CASSISRTGNNYGYTF
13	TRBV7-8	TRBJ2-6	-	CATGGSGANVLTF
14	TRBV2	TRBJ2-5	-	CASSEGFKSETQYF
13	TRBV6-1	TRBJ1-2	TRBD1	CASSTGVDYGYTF
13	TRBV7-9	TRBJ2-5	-	CASSLVGGETQYF
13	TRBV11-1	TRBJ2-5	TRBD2	CASGGGGAGTQYF
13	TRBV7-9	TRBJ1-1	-	CSSSSEPETEAFF
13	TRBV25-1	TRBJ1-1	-	CASLPDSRTEAFF
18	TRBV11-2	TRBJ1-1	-	CASSFSPIHRVGNTEAFF
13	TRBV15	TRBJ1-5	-	CATRGLSNQPQHF
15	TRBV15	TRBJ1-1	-	CATSPWGVEGAEAFF
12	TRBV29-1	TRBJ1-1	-	CSVSSGDTEAFF
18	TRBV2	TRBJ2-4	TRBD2	CASSRGAGGNLAKNIQYF
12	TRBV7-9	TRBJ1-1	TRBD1	CASTGGEAEAFF
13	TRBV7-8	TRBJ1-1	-	CASSSDSDTEAFF
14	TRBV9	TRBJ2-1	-	CASSPGDGYNEQFF
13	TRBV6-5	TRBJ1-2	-	CASRSPRGSGYTF
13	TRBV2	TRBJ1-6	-	CASEDSIIHPLHF
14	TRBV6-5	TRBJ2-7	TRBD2	CASSREGVFYEQYF
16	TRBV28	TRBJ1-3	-	CASSTNVRTSGNTIYF
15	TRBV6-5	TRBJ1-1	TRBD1	CASSYPSGGDTEAFF
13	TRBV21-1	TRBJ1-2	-	CASSIEEVYGYTF
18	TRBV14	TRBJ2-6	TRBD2	CASSQEVTGGLGANVLTF
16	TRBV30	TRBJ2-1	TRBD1	CAWKSIPPRDREEKFF
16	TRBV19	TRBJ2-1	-	CASSIAGGNTYNEQFF
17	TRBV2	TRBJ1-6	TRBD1	CASSDQGTADYNSPLHF
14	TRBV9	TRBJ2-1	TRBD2	CASSVSGGAEEQFF
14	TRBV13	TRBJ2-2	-	CASSSASGTGELFF
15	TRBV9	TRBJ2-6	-	CASAHAGSGANVLTF
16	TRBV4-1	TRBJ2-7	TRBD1	CASSQTRTGSTYEQYF
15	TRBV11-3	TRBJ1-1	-	CASSPWGGTPAEAFF
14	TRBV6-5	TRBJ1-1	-	CASSYSGVNTEAFF
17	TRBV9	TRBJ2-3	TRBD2	CASSVASGGPSTDTQYF
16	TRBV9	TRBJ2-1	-	CASSVGQGGLGNEQFF
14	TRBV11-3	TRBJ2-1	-	CASGPPTIYNEQFF
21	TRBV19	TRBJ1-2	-	CASSMGIWGQAPSYANYGYTF
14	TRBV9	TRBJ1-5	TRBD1	CAITLDRVSQPQHF
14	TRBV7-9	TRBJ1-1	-	CASSFSAVNTEAFF
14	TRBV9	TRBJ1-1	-	CASSVGQINTEAFF
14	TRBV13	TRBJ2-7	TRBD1	CASSPRDSSYEQYF
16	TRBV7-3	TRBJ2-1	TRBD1	CSSSQEASTGYNEQFF
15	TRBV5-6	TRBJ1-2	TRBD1	CASSQGQARLRGYTF
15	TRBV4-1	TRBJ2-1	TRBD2	CASSQTLAGYNEQFF
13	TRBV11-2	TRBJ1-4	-	CASSLNRNEKLFF
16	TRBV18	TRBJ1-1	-	CASSPLLGLPNTEAFF
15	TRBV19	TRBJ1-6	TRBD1	CASSRPTGFGSPLHF
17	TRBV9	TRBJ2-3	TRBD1	CASSADTGQGFTDTQYF
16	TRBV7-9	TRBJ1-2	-	CASSLALAGDMKGYTF
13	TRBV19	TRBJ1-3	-	CASRQISGNTIYF
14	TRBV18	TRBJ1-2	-	CASSLGEGLYGYTF
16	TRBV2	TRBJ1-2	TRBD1	CASSGTWTGGASGYTF
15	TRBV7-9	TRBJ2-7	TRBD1	CASSPRGLPSYEQYF
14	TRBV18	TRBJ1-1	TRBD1	CASSPKGTDTEAFF
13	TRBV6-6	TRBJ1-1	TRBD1	CASTQGVVTEAFF